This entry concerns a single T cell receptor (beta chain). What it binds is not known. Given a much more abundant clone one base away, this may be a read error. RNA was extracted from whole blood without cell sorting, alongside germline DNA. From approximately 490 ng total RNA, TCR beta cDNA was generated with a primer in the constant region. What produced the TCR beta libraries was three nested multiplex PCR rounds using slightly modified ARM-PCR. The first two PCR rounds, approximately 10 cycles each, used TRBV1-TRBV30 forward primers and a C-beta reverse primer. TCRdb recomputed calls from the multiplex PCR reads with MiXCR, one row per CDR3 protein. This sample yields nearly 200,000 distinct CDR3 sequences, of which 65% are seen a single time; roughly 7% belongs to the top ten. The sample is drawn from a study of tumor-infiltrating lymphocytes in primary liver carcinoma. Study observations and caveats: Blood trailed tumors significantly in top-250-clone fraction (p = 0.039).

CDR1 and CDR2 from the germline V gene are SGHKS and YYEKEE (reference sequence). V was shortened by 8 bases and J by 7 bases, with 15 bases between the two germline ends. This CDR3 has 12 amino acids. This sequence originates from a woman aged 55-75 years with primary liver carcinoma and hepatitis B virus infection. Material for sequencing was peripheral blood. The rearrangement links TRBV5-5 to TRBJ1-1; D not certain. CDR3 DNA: TGTGCCAGGAGCCCCGGACGGATTGAAGCTTTCTTT. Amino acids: CARSPGRIEAFF.